A single sample gave rise to the 20 T cell receptor beta chains below, sequenced in a study of graft-versus-host responses after intestinal transplantation. Their target antigens are unknown. Sequenced by immunoSEQ multiplex PCR; TCRdb stores in-frame clones only, minus some. The sample has roughly 97,000 clones; roughly nine tenths are singletons. The sequences come from unstimulated CD4+ T cells sorted from spleen or lymph node cells, collected before intestinal transplant. The source of these receptors is a human donor who received an intestinal transplant.

The chain employs TRBV2 and TRBJ2-2; D is unresolved. CDR1 is SNHLY and CDR2 is FYNNEI in the germline V gene. V lost 5 bases and J lost 4, with 11 bases in between. CDR3 length: 14 residues. This CDR3 is CASSPRVATGELFF. The CDR3 region has the DNA TGTGCCAGCAGTCCCCGGGTTGCCACCGGGGAGCTGTTTTTT.

Comment on this clone: The sample contains more than one DNA sequence encoding this CDR3. J is TRBJ2-7 and V is TRBV6-5; D is possibly TRBD2 (5 bases). Germline loops: CDR1 MNHEY, CDR2 SVGAGI. The CDR3 contains 13 residues. Trimming removed 0 bases from V and 4 bases from J, with 7 bases in between. CDR3 in amino acids: CASSYSRGYEQYF. CDR3 DNA sequence: TGTGCCAGCAGTTACTCGAGAGGGTACGAGCAGTACTTC.

In its sample, this clone was seen once. The rearrangement uses TRBV19 and TRBJ2-1; D is unresolved. Trimming pared 0 bases from V and 7 bases from J, leaving 7 bases between. CDR3 length equals 13 residues. The germline V gene encodes CDR1 LNHDA and CDR2 SQIVND (reference sequence). DNA for the CDR3: TGTGCCAGTAGTATAGACTATCCGAATGAGCAGTTCTTC. Translation gives CASSIDYPNEQFF.

The chain recombines TRBV5-1 with TRBJ2-7; D tentatively fits TRBD1 or TRBD2 (5 bases each). CDR3 length equals 13 residues. Germline loops: CDR1 SGHRS, CDR2 YFSETQ. The V end lost 4 bases, the J end lost 3 bases, and 11 bases lay between the germline ends. For the CDR3, the DNA is TGCGCCAGCAGCGTGGGGACCTACTACGAGCAGTACTTC. The encoded protein is CASSVGTYYEQYF.

This clone has just one count. The CDR3 bases are TGTGCCAGCAGTGCTCGAACCAGGGGTGAGACCCAGTACTTC. It specifies CASSARTRGETQYF. This chain joins TRBV6-5 and TRBJ2-5, with D tentatively TRBD1 (6 bases). Germline V gene sequence: CDR1 MNHEY, CDR2 SVGAGI. The CDR3 consists of 14 residues. The ends were cut back, 5 bases at V and 5 bases at J, with 15 bases in the middle.

This clone was counted a single time. The J gene is TRBJ2-1, the V gene TRBV13, with TRBD2 identical over 11 bases. V lost 6 bases and J lost 7; bases outside the gene matches: 5. This CDR3 spans 14 amino acids. The germline CDR1 and CDR2 sequences are PRHDT and FYEKMQ (reference sequence). CDR3 in amino acids: CASSRTSGRNEQFF. The DNA for the CDR3 is TGTGCCAGCAGTCGGACTAGCGGGCGGAATGAGCAGTTCTTC.

The J gene is TRBJ2-3, the V gene TRBV7-3, with 8 bases identical to TRBD2. Germline V CDR1 and CDR2: SGHTA, FQGTGA. The CDR3 consists of 16 residues. Trimming removed 2 bases from V and 1 base from J; junction bases left unmatched: 5. The CDR3 sequence is CASSLDGGAGTDTQYF. The CDR3 DNA is TGTGCCAGCAGCTTAGACGGGGGGGCCGGCACAGATACGCAGTATTTT.

This sequence joins TRBV12-5 and TRBJ1-4; 10 bases agree with TRBD1. Trimming removed 6 bases from V and 8 bases from J; junction bases left unmatched: 9. The CDR3 sequence is 15 residues long. CDR1 LGHNT and CDR2 FRNRAP come from the germline V gene. The CDR3 protein is CASGSHGTGVEKLFF. For the CDR3, the DNA is TGTGCTAGTGGCAGCCACGGGACAGGGGTCGAAAAACTGTTTTTT.

The rearrangement uses TRBV7-9 and TRBJ2-5; 9 bases are a match to TRBD2. The V and J ends lost 4 bases and 5 bases, in that order; junction bases with no gene match: 2. There are 13 residues in the CDR3. Germline V gives CDR1 SEHNR, CDR2 FQNEAQ (reference sequence). CDR3 protein: CASSSGLAETQYF. CDR3 sequence (DNA): TGTGCCAGCAGCTCCGGACTAGCGGAGACCCAGTACTTC.

The rearrangement joins TRBV9 to TRBJ1-2, with 8 bases fitting TRBD1. J lost 6 bases, V lost 0 bases, and 10 bases had no gene match. Germline CDR1 SGDLS, CDR2 YYNGEE. The CDR3 spans 16 residues. The CDR3 DNA is TGTGCCAGCAGCGTAGAGGTCGTGGCAGGGGGCAATGGCTACACCTTC. This sequence encodes CASSVEVVAGGNGYTF.

The V and J genes are TRBV6-5 and TRBJ1-6; TRBD1 agrees at 7 bases. The V and J ends lost 5 bases and 9 bases, in that order; junction bases with no gene match: 10. The CDR3 length is 15 residues. Germline V gene data show CDR1 as MNHEY and CDR2 as SVGAGI. CDR3 region: CASSTGQASSSPLHF. The DNA for the CDR3 is TGTGCCAGCAGTACCGGACAGGCGTCTTCTTCACCCCTCCACTTT.

The chain links TRBV6-5 to TRBJ2-3; 7 nucleotides align to TRBD2. Looked up from germline, CDR1 is MNHEY and CDR2 is SVGAGI. CDR3 size: 14 residues. Unmatched junction bases numbered 1, after V lost 3 bases and J lost 1 base. This CDR3 reads CASSYGGGTDTQYF. CDR3 sequence (DNA): TGTGCCAGCAGTTATGGGGGGGGCACAGATACGCAGTATTTT.

V usage is TRBV19 and J usage is TRBJ1-3; D not certain. There are 13 residues in the CDR3. Trimming shortened V by 4 bases and J by 4 bases, and 8 bases separated the two germline ends. Germline V gene data show CDR1 as LNHDA and CDR2 as SQIVND (reference sequence). CDR3 sequence (DNA): TGTGCCAGTAGTAGGGGTCCCGGAAACACCATATATTTT. It encodes CASSRGPGNTIYF.

The chain has TRBV27 and TRBJ2-4, with unresolved D. The CDR3 is made up of 17 amino acids. V lost 5 bases, J lost 1 base, and 18 bases lay in between. Germline loops: CDR1 MNHEY, CDR2 SMNVEV (reference sequence). CDR3 DNA: TGTGCCAGCAGTCCACACTTGACCTGGTCGGCCAAAAACATTCAGTACTTC. Translated: CASSPHLTWSAKNIQYF.

V and J are TRBV6-6 and TRBJ1-2; D uncertain. This CDR3 spans 13 amino acids. The V end was cut by 7 bases, the J end by 3 bases, with 12 bases between. The V gene's germline CDR1 is MNHNY and CDR2 SVGAGI (reference sequence). The DNA of the CDR3 is TGTGCCAGCAAAGACAAGAACCACTATGGCTACACCTTC. It translates to CASKDKNHYGYTF.

The chain links TRBV11-3 to TRBJ1-3; D call uncertain. Germline CDR1 reads SGHNT; CDR2 reads YENEEA. The CDR3 length is 14 residues. Between the trimmed V and J ends, which lost 2 bases and 1 base, there was a span of 6 bases. The CDR3 loop reads CASSLKGSGNTIYF. As DNA, the CDR3 is TGTGCCAGCAGCTTAAAGGGATCTGGAAACACCATATATTTT.

This clone was counted only a few times. V is TRBV5-4 and J is TRBJ2-7; unclear D gene. The CDR3 loop spans 13 amino acids. V dropped 4 bases and J dropped 0 bases, with 8 bases sitting between them. CDR1 is SGHNT, CDR2 YYREEE, per germline (reference sequence). CDR3 residues: CASSDRYSYEQYF. Written as DNA, the CDR3 is TGTGCCAGCAGCGACCGCTACTCCTACGAGCAGTACTTC.

This chain uses TRBV5-1 with TRBJ1-2, with D tentatively TRBD1 (6 bases). This CDR3 contains 13 residues. The V gene's germline CDR1 is SGHRS and CDR2 YFSETQ. Trimming left V 6 bases short and J 4 bases short, with 13 bases between. The CDR3 sequence: CASTQGGPYGYTF. In DNA form, the CDR3 reads TGCGCCAGCACACAGGGAGGGCCCTATGGCTACACCTTC. The entire variable domain, with the rest obtained from reference TRBV5-1 and TRBJ1-2, is as follows: KAGVTQTPRYLIKTRGQQVTLSCSPISGHRSVSWYQQTPGQGLQFLFEYFSETQRNKGNFPGRFSGRQFSNSRSEMNVSTLELGDSALYLCASTQGGPYGYTFGSGTRLTVV.

The genes are TRBV6-5 and TRBJ2-2; D possibly matches TRBD1 or TRBD2 (5 bases each). The CDR3 totals 15 residues. V gave up 2 bases and J gave up 3 bases, with 10 bases separating them. The germline CDR1 and CDR2 sequences are MNHEY and SVGAGI. For the CDR3, the DNA is TGTGCCAGCAGTTACGCCGGGGCCGACACCGGGGAGCTGTTTTTT. Encoded protein: CASSYAGADTGELFF.

V usage is TRBV11-2 and J usage is TRBJ2-5; no firm D call. Germline V lookup: CDR1 SGHAT, CDR2 FQNNGV. V was cut by 6 bases and J by 3 bases, with 11 bases left in between. This CDR3 is built from 13 residues. CDR3 residues: CASSPDPEETQYF. In DNA, the CDR3 is TGTGCCAGCAGTCCGGATCCGGAAGAGACCCAGTACTTC.